This entry is about one T cell receptor beta chain. Its antigen is undetermined. The CDR3 spans 14 residues. The ends lost 11 bases at V and 7 bases at J; junction bases unmatched: 7. CDR1 and CDR2 (germline): MDHEN, SYDVKM. Using immunoSEQ multiplex PCR, the repertoire was profiled, and TCRdb retains in-frame clones only, with some absent. The data hold roughly 53,000 clones, with around 89% observed a single time. The data were taken from a study of OX40 agonist ivuxolimab in advanced cancers. General study results and limits: The study found that CD8+ T cells averaged more expanded clones than CD4+.

This chain uses TRBV28 with TRBJ2-1; 14 nucleotides match TRBD2. The source is an adult with an advanced solid tumor such as melanoma, head and neck, liver or kidney cancer. Sequencing was performed on CD4+ or CD8+ T cells sorted from blood, taken in a trial of the OX40 agonist ivuxolimab. CDR3 region: CAGSGTSGSNEQFF. Here the CDR3 DNA reads TGTGCCGGGTCCGGGACTAGCGGGAGTAATGAGCAGTTCTTC.